The source of this TCR beta chain is a study of blood T cell repertoires in COVID-19. Across the whole study: PBMCs, B-cell-depleted T cells, or T cells provided the cDNA or gDNA that made up the material.

The CDR3 consists of 16 residues. The V gene lost 0 bases and the J gene lost 7 bases, with 15 bases spanning the gap. Germline V gene sequence: CDR1 MNHNS, CDR2 SASEGT. This clone has a single count. Per the original methods: The authors estimated nucleated cell counts from reference gene primer amplification. Generated by immunoSEQ multiplex PCR, the TCRdb table keeps only in-frame clones and is missing some. V and J calls and clone size follow that table, whereas D and trimming were derived from the DNA. Found here are over 250,000 clones, around 87% of them singletons; the top ten hold approximately 2.3%.

This receptor was obtained from a woman in her forties or fifties with acute or convalescent COVID-19. Sequencing was performed on peripheral blood. The chain carries TRBV6-1 and TRBJ2-2; D is ambiguous. The CDR3 DNA reads TGTGCCAGCAGTGAAGCGGCCTCCCGGGTCGGCGGGGAGCTGTTTTTT. Its translation: CASSEAASRVGGELFF.